This T cell receptor beta chain is from a study of blood T cell repertoires in COVID-19. Overall study: T cells, B-cell-depleted T cells, or PBMCs provided the cDNA or gDNA that served as material.

Sequencing used immunoSEQ multiplex PCR; TCRdb keeps in-frame clones, though not all of them. The sample records about 260,000 clones, over 70% being singletons. This clone came up a few times. This TCR was recovered from a woman aged 35 to 49 who had recovered from COVID-19. Sequenced material: peripheral blood.

The CDR3 nucleotides are TGTGCCATCAGTGATCCGGACAGGGCGACCTACGAGCAGTACTTC. This translates into CAISDPDRATYEQYF. J is TRBJ2-7 and V is TRBV10-3, with 8 positions matching TRBD1. Germline lookup yields CDR1 ENHRY and CDR2 SYGVKD. The CDR3 length is 15 residues. Losses at the gene ends were 3 bases for V and 2 bases for J; bases not matched to a gene: 6.